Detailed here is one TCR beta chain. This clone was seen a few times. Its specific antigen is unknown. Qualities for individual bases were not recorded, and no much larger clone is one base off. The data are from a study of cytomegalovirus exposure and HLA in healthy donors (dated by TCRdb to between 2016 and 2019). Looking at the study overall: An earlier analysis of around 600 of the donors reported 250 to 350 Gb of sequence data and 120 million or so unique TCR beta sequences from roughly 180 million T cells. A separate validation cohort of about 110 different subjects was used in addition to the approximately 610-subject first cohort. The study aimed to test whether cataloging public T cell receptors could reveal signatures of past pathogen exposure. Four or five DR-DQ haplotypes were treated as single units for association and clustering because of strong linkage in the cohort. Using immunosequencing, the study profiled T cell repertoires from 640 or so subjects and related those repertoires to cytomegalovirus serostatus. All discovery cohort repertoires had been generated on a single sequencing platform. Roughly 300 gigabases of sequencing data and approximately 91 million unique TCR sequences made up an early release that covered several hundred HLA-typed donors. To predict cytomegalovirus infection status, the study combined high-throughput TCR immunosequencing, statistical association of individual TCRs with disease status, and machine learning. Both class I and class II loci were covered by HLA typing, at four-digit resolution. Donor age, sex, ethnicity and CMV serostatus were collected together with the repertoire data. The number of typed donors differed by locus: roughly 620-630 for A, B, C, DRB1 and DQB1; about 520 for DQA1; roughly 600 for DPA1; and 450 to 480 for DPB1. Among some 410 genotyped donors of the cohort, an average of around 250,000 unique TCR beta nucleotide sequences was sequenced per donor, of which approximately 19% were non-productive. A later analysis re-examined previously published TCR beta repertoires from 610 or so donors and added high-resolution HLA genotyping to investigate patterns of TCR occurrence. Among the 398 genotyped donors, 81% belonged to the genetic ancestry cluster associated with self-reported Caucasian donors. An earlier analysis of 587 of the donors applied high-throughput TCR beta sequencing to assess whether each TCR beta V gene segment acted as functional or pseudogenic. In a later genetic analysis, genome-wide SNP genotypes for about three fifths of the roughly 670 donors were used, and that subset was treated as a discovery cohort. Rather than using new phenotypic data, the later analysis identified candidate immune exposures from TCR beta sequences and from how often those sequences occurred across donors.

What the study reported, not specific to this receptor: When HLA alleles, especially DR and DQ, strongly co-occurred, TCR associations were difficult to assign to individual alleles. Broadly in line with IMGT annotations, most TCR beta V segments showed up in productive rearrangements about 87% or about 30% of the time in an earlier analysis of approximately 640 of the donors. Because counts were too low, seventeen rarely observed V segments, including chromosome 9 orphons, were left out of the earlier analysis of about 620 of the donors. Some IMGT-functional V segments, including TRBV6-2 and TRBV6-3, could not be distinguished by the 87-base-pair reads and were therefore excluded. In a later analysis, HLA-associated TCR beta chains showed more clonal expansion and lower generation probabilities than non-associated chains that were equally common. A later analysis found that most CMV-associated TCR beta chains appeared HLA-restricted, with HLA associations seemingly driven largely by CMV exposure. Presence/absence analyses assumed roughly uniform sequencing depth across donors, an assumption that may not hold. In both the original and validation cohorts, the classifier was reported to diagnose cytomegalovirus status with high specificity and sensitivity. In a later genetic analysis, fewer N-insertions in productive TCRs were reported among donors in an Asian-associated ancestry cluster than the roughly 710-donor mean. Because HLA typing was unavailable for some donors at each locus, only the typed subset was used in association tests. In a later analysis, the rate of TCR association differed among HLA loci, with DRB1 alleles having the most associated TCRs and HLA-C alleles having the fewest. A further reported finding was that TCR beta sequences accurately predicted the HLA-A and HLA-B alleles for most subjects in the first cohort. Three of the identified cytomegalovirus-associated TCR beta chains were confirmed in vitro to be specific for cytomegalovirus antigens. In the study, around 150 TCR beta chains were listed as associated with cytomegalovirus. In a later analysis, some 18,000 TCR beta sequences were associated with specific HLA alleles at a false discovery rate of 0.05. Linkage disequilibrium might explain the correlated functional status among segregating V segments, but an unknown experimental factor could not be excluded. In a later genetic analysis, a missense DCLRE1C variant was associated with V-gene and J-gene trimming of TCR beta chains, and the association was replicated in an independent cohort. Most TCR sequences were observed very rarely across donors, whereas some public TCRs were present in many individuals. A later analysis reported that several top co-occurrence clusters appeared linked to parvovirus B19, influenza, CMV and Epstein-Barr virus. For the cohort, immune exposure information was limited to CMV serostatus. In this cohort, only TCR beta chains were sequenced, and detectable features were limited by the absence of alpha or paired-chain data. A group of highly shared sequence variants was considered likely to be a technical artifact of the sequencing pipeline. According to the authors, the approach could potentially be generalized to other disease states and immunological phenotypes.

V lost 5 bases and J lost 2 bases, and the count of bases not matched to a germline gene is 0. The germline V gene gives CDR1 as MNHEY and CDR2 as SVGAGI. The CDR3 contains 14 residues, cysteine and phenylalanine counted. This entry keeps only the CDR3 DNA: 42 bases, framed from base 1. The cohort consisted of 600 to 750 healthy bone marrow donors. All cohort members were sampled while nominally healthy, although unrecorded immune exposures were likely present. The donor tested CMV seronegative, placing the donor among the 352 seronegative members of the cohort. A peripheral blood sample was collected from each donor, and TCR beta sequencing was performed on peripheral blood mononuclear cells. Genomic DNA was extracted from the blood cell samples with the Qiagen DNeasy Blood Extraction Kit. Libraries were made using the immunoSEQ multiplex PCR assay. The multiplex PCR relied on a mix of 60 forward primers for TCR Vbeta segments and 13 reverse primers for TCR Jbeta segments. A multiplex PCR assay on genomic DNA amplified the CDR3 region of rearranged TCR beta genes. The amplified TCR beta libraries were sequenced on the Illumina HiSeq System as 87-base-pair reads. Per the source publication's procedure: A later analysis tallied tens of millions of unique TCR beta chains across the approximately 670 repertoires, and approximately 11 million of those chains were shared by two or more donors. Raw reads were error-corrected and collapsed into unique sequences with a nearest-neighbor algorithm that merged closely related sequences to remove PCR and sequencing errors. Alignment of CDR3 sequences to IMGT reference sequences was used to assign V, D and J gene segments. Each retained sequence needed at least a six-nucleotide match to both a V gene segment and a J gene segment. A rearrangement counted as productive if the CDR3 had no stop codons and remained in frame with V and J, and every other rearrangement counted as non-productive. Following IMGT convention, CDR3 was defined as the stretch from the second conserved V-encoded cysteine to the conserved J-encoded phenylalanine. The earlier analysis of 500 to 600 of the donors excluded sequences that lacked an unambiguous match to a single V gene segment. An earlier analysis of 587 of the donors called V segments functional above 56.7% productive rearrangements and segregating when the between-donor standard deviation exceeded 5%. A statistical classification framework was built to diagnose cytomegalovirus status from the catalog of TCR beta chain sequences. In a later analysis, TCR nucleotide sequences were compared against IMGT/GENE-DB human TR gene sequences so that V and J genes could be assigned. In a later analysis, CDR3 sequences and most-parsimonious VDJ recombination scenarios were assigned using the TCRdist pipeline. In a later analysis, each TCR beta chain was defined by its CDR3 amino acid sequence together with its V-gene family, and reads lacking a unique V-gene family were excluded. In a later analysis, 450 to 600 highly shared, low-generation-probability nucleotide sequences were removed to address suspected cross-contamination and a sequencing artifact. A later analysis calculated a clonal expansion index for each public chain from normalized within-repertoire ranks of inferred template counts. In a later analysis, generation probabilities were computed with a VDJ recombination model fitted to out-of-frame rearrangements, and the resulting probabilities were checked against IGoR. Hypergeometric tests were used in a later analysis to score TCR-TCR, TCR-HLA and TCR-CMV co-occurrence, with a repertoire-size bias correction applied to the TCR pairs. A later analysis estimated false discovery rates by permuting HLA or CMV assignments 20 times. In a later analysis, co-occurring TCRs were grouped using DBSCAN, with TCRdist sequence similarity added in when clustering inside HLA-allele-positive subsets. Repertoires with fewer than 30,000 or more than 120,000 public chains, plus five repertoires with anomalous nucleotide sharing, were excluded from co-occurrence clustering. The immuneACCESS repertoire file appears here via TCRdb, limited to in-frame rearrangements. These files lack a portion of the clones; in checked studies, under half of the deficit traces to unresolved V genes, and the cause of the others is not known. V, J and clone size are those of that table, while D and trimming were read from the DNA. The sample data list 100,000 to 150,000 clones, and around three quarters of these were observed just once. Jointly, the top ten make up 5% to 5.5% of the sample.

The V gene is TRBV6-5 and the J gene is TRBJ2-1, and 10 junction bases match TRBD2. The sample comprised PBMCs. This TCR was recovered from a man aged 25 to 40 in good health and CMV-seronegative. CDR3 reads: CASSSGGAYNEQFF. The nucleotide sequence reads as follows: TGTGCCAGCAGTAGCGGGGGGGCCTACAATGAGCAGTTCTTC.